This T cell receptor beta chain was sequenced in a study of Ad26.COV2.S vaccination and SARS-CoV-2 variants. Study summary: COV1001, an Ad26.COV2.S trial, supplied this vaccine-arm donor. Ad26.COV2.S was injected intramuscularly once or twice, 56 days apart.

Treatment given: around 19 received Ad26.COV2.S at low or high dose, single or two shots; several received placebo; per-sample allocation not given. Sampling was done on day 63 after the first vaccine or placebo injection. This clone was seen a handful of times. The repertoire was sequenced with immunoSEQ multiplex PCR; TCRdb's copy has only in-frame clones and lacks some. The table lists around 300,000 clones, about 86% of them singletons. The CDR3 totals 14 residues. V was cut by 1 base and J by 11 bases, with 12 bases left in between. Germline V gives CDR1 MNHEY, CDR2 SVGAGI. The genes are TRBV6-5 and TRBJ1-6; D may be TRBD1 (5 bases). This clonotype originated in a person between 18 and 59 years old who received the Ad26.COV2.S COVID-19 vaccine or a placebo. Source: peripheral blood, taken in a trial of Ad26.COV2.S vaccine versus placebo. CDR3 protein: CASSYYQGGTPLHF. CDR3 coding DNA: TGTGCCAGCAGTTACTACCAGGGCGGGACACCCCTCCACTTT.